Following are 3 T cell receptor beta chains from one sample sequenced in a study of T cell responses to AZD1222 COVID-19 vaccine listed by TCRdb under 2021. Preparation of the library involved the immunoSEQ multiplex PCR assay. TCRdb retrieved this table from immuneACCESS and kept in-frame rearrangements only. Not all clones are present; in checked studies, unresolved V genes account for under half, and no reason is known for the remainder. Counted in this sample were around 130,000 clones; 75% to 95% of them appeared once. The biggest ten clones account for 4% to 4.5% of the sample. The intended sense of this specimen's time point label: about 28 days (+/-7) after the second vaccine dose. The intended sense of this specimen's treatment or condition label: meningococcal conjugate vaccine given as trial control. Sequences were derived from peripheral blood, sampled 28 days after the second dose of the MenACWY control vaccine. The receptors originated from an adult who received the MenACWY meningococcal vaccine as a control.

The count of this clone is one. The chain is built from TRBV7-2 and TRBJ2-1; D is unresolved. The germline V gene encodes CDR1 SGHTA and CDR2 FQGNSA. The CDR3 is 13 amino acids. V was trimmed by 1 base and J by 7 bases, leaving 8 bases between them. CDR3 region: CASSLGRRNEQFF. The DNA of the CDR3 is TGTGCCAGCAGCTTAGGGCGGCGAAATGAGCAGTTCTTC. Looking up the rest from reference TRBV7-2 and TRBJ2-1 gives the full variable domain: GAGVSQSPSNKVTEKGKDVELRCDPISGHTALYWYRQSLGQGLEFLIYFQGNSAPDKSGLPSDRFSAERTGGSVSTLTIQRTQQEDSAVYLCASSLGRRNEQFFGPGTRLTVL.

V is TRBV24-1 and J is TRBJ2-7; D unclear. The germline gives CDR1 KGHDR, CDR2 SFDVKD. The CDR3 has 15 amino acids. V lost 1 base and J 0 bases, leaving 9 bases between the germline ends. The CDR3 nucleotides are TGTGCCACCAGTGATTTTAAGCGCAGCTCCTACGAGCAGTACGTC. Its protein product is CATSDFKRSSYEQYV.

The V gene is TRBV5-6, the J gene TRBJ2-7; the match to TRBD2 covers 11 bases. Germline V gives CDR1 SGHDT, CDR2 YYEEEE. With 1 base clipped from V and 6 bases from J, the junction kept 0 bases outside the gene matches. The CDR3 is made up of 13 amino acids. CDR3 residues: CASSLTSGSEQYF. CDR3 nucleotide sequence: TGTGCCAGCAGCTTGACTAGCGGGAGCGAGCAGTACTTC.